Listed below are T cell receptor beta chains from one sample, sequenced in a study of human T cells and chemical hapten exposure. Each CDR3 protein gets one entry after TCRdb re-called the reads with MiXCR. This table has around 120,000 distinct CDR3 sequences, 8.5% to 9% appearing once. Sequencing was done on a sample of whole blood. The source of these receptors is a human donor in good health. Some clones in this sample may be carry-over from other donors' samples. CDR3s include the opening cysteine and the closing phenylalanine or tryptophan. A D gene is named only where the DNA matches it firmly. Only some rows state a clone size, as once, few, many or a class for expanded clones.

J: TRBJ2-1; V: TRBV24-1; D: -; size: few; DNA: TGTGCCACCAGTGAGTCAGGGGACTCCTACAATGAGCAGTTCTTC; CDR3: CATSESGDSYNEQFF
J: TRBJ2-3; V: TRBV4-2; D: TRBD2; size: few; DNA: TGTGCCAGCAGCCAAGTATTTGCGGCTAGCGGGGGAAGTTGGAGCACAGATACGCAGTATTTT; CDR3: CASSQVFAASGGSWSTDTQYF
J: TRBJ1-5; V: TRBV6-1; D: TRBD1; size: many; DNA: TGTGCCAGCAGTGAAAGGGGCACAGGGGCTTATCAGCCCCAGCATTTT; CDR3: CASSERGTGAYQPQHF
J: TRBJ1-3; V: TRBV7-2; D: -; size: many; DNA: TGTGCCAGCAGCTTAGCCCCAGCTCTTAGCTCTGGAAACACCATATATTTT; CDR3: CASSLAPALSSGNTIYF
J: TRBJ2-7; V: TRBV12-3/TRBV12-4; D: -; size: few; DNA: TGTGCCAGCAGCCCCGGGGGTCTCCAGTACTTC; CDR3: CASSPGGLQYF
J: TRBJ2-3; V: TRBV11-2; D: -; size: few; DNA: TGTGCCAGCAGCACGTGGGGCAGGGTTGAAGATACGCAGTATTTT; CDR3: CASSTWGRVEDTQYF
J: TRBJ2-2; V: TRBV12-3/TRBV12-4; D: -; size: many; DNA: TGTGCCAGCAGGCGGACCGGGCTCCACGGGGAGCTGTTTTTT; CDR3: CASRRTGLHGELFF
J: TRBJ1-2; V: TRBV6-4; D: -; size: many; DNA: TGTGCCAGCAGTGAAGGCAGGGAAGGGGTTGGCTACACCTTC; CDR3: CASSEGREGVGYTF
J: TRBJ2-5; V: TRBV19; D: TRBD2; size: many; DNA: TGTGCCAGTACCCCCGGGACTAGCGGGAGTAAGACCCAGTACTTC; CDR3: CASTPGTSGSKTQYF
J: TRBJ1-1; V: TRBV6-5; D: -; size: -; DNA: TGTGCCAGCAGCACCTACACTGAAGCTTTCTTT; CDR3: CASSTYTEAFF
J: TRBJ2-6; V: TRBV2; D: -; size: few; DNA: TGTGCCAGCAAGGAGGGCGGGGAGGCCGGGGCCAACGTCCTGACTTTC; CDR3: CASKEGGEAGANVLTF
J: TRBJ1-6; V: TRBV7-2; D: -; size: many; DNA: TGTGCCAGCAGCTTAGCGTCCGTGTACCCCCTCCACTTT; CDR3: CASSLASVYPLHF
J: TRBJ1-1; V: TRBV7-2; D: -; size: -; DNA: TGTGCCAGCAGCTTAGAGTTATACAGGGATTTCTTTGAAGCTTTCTTT; CDR3: CASSLELYRDFFEAFF
J: TRBJ1-1; V: TRBV18; D: -; size: many; DNA: TGTGCCAGCTCACCCCCCGGGGGCAGGTCGAAAACTGAAGCTTTCTTT; CDR3: CASSPPGGRSKTEAFF
J: TRBJ2-7; V: TRBV5-1; D: -; size: -; DNA: TGCGCCAGCAGCTCGGGACTCCTAGACTCCTACGAGCAGTACTTC; CDR3: CASSSGLLDSYEQYF
J: TRBJ1-4; V: TRBV6-1; D: -; size: few; DNA: TGTGCCAGCAGTGAAGGTGTCAGACCAACTAATGAAAAACTGTTTTTT; CDR3: CASSEGVRPTNEKLFF
J: TRBJ2-3; V: TRBV4-1; D: TRBD2; size: many; DNA: TGCGCCAGCAGCTCTACGATAGCTAGCGGGGACACAGATACGCAGTATTTT; CDR3: CASSSTIASGDTDTQYF
J: TRBJ2-1; V: TRBV7-9; D: -; size: few; DNA: TGTGCCAGCAGCTTAAATGAGGCGGTCGACAATGAGCAGTTCTTC; CDR3: CASSLNEAVDNEQFF
J: TRBJ2-7; V: TRBV9; D: -; size: few; DNA: TGTGCCAGCAGCGTAGGGGGGGGACAAGCCTACGAGCAGTACTTC; CDR3: CASSVGGGQAYEQYF
J: TRBJ2-1; V: TRBV6-5; D: TRBD1; size: many; DNA: TGTGCCAGCAGACGCCGACAGGGGCCCTACAATGAGCAGTTCTTC; CDR3: CASRRRQGPYNEQFF
J: TRBJ2-7; V: TRBV28; D: -; size: -; DNA: TGTGCCAGCAGCACCCGTTTCGGGGAAGTAAGAGCCGCCGTCTCCTACGAGCAGTACTTC; CDR3: CASSTRFGEVRAAVSYEQYF
J: TRBJ2-7; V: TRBV7-9; D: TRBD1; size: few; DNA: TGTGCCAGCAGCTTTTCAGACAGGGAGCGCGAGCAGTACTTC; CDR3: CASSFSDREREQYF
J: TRBJ2-7; V: TRBV7-9; D: TRBD1; size: few; DNA: TGTGCCAGCAGCTTCCCGCCGGGACAGGGTTACGAGCAGTACTTC; CDR3: CASSFPPGQGYEQYF
J: TRBJ2-1; V: TRBV25-1; D: -; size: many; DNA: TGTGCCAGCAGTGAATGCGGGACGGCTTTGCATGAGCAGTTCTTC; CDR3: CASSECGTALHEQFF
J: TRBJ1-1; V: TRBV4-2; D: -; size: many; DNA: TGTGCCAGCAGCCAAGCTCGGCTTCGGGGTCGTCTCATTGAAGCTTTCTTT; CDR3: CASSQARLRGRLIEAFF
J: TRBJ2-4; V: TRBV6-6; D: TRBD2; size: many; DNA: TGTGCCAGCAGTTACGGGGGGGACGGCACGCTAAACATTCAGTACTTC; CDR3: CASSYGGDGTLNIQYF
J: TRBJ2-2; V: TRBV27; D: TRBD1; size: few; DNA: TGTGCCAGCAGGGGACAGGGATACGGGGAGCTGTTTTTT; CDR3: CASRGQGYGELFF
J: TRBJ2-2; V: TRBV29-1; D: TRBD2; size: few; DNA: TGCAGCGTTGGGGGGACTAGCACGGACACCGGGGAGCTGTTTTTT; CDR3: CSVGGTSTDTGELFF
J: TRBJ2-1; V: TRBV3-1; D: -; size: few; DNA: TGTGCCAGCAGCCAAAGGGATGGCTCCTACAATGAGCAGTTCTTC; CDR3: CASSQRDGSYNEQFF
J: TRBJ2-3; V: TRBV10-3; D: -; size: few; DNA: TGTGCCATCAGCGACACCAGGAGGGGCACAGATACGCAGTATTTT; CDR3: CAISDTRRGTDTQYF
J: TRBJ1-1; V: TRBV7-2; D: -; size: many; DNA: TGTGCCAGCAGCCCTCCGGTAGGGGAAGCTTTCTTT; CDR3: CASSPPVGEAFF
J: TRBJ2-7; V: TRBV5-1; D: -; size: -; DNA: TGCGCCAGCAGCCCTACGGACTCCTACGAGCAGTACTTC; CDR3: CASSPTDSYEQYF
J: TRBJ1-1; V: TRBV5-1; D: -; size: few; DNA: TGCGCCAGCAGCTTGGATTGGAGAAACACTGAAGCTTTCTTT; CDR3: CASSLDWRNTEAFF
J: TRBJ2-5; V: TRBV6-2/TRBV6-3; D: -; size: few; DNA: TGTGCCAGCGGGCGGACGGTACAAGAGACCCAGTACTTC; CDR3: CASGRTVQETQYF
J: TRBJ1-5; V: TRBV15; D: -; size: -; DNA: TGTGCCACCAGCAGAGACCCCGATGTTACAAAAGGTAATCAGCCCCAGCATTTT; CDR3: CATSRDPDVTKGNQPQHF
J: TRBJ1-5; V: TRBV27; D: -; size: few; DNA: TGTGCCAGCAGTTGGGGCCCAGGTCAGCCCCAGCATTTT; CDR3: CASSWGPGQPQHF
J: TRBJ1-3; V: TRBV7-2; D: -; size: many; DNA: TGTGCCAGCAGCCCTACAGGGTCGTCCGGAAACACCATATATTTT; CDR3: CASSPTGSSGNTIYF